This TCR beta chain is drawn from a study of T cell responses to AZD1222 COVID-19 vaccine. Across the study: Second doses at about 4 or about 12 weeks were pooled.

Study-wide results and caveats: Sampled repertoires all dated from after the peak T cell response. Breadth and depth of Spike-specific TCRs rose after two AZD1222 doses. Regions left unmutated in variants are reportedly the target of nearly half of spike-specific TCRs.

Profiled with immunoSEQ multiplex PCR; TCRdb holds only in-frame clones, not every one. This sample has over 130,000 clones; approximately 94% occur once, and the top ten carry around 5%. A word on this clone: Its antigen is not known.

CDR3 length: 12 amino acids. The sample consisted of peripheral blood, taken on day 0 of AZD1222 vaccination. This chain joins TRBV21-1 and TRBJ2-7; the D call in the table, TRBD2, was not verified against the DNA. TRBV21-1 is given as a pseudogene. The sequence derives from an adult in good health. Here the CDR3 DNA reads TGTGCCAGCACAGGAGGGACGCCGGAGCAGTACTTC. Its translation: CASTGGTPEQYF.